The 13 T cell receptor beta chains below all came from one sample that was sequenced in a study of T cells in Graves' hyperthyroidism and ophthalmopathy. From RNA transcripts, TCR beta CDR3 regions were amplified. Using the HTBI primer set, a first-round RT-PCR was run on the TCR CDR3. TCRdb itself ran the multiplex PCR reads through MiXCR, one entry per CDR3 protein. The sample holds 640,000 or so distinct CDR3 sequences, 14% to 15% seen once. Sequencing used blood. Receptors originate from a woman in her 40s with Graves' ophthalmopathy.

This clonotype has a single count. CDR3 sequence: CASSLELGIPFF. CDR3 DNA: TGTGCCAGCAGCTTAGAGCTGGGAATACCTTTCTTT. This chain uses TRBV11-3 with TRBJ1-1; D remains ambiguous. CDR3 length: 12 residues. Germline CDR1 reads SGHNT; CDR2 reads YENEEA. Trimming pared 0 bases from V and 12 bases from J, leaving 11 bases between.

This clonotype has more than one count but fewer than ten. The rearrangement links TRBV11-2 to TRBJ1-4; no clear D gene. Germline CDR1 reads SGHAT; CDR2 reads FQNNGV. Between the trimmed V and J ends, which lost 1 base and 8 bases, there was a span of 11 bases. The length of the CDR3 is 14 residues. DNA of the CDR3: TGTGCCAGCAGCTTAGGGAGTTTGGGGGAAAAACTGTTTTTT. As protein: CASSLGSLGEKLFF.

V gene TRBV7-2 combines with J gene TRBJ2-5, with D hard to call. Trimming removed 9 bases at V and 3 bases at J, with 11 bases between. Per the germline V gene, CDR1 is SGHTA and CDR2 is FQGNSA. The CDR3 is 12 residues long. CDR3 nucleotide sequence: TGTGCCAGTGCTCAGAGAAAAGAGACCCAGTACTTC. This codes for CASAQRKETQYF.

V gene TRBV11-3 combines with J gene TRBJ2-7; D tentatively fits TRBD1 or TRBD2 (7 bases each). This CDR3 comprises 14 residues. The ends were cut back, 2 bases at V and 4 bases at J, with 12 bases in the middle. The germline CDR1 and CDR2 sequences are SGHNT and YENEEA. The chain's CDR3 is CASSLQGGHYEQYF. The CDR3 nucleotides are TGTGCCAGCAGCTTACAGGGGGGGCATTACGAGCAGTACTTC. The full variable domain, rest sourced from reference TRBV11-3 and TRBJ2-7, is EAGVVQSPRYKIIEKKQPVAFWCNPISGHNTLYWYLQNLGQGPELLIRYENEEAVDDSQLPKDRFSAERLKGVDSTLKIQPAELGDSAVYLCASSLQGGHYEQYFGPGTRLTVT.

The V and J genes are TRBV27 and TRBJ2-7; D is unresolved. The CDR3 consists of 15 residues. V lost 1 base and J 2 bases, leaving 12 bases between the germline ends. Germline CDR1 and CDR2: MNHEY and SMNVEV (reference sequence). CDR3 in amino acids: CASSLFLADPYEQYF. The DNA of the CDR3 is TGTGCCAGCAGTTTATTTTTAGCAGATCCCTACGAGCAGTACTTC.

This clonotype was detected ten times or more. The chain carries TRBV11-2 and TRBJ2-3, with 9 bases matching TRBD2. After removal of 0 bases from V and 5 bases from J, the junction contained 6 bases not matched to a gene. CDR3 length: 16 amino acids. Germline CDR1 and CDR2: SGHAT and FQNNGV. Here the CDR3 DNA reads TGTGCCAGCAGCTTAGATCGCGGGAGGGCCCAAGATACGCAGTATTTT. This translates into CASSLDRGRAQDTQYF.

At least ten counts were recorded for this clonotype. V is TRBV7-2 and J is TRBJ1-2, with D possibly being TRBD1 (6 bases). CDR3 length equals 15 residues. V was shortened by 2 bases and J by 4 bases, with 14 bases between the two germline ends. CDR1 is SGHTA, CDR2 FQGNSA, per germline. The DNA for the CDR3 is TGTGCCAGCAGCTTATCCCAAGGGGGTGGCTATGGCTACACCTTC. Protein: CASSLSQGGGYGYTF.

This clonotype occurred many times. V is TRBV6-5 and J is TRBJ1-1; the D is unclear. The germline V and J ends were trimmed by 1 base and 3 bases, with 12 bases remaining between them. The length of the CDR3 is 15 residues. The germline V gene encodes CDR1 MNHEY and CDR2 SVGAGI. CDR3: CASSYYGRWDTEAFF. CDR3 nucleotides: TGTGCCAGCAGTTACTATGGCAGGTGGGACACTGAAGCTTTCTTT.

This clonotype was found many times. The CDR3 reads CSVTRTGLNTEAFF. DNA for the CDR3: TGCAGCGTTACCCGGACAGGATTGAACACTGAAGCTTTCTTT. The rearrangement joins TRBV29-1 to TRBJ1-1, with 7 bases fitting TRBD1. V was pared by 5 bases and J by 0 bases, with 6 bases of the junction left unmatched. The CDR3 loop spans 14 amino acids. Germline V CDR1 and CDR2: SQVTM, ANQGSEA. The full variable domain, in which reference TRBV29-1 and TRBJ1-1 provide the parts outside the CDR3, is SAVISQKPSRDICQRGTSLTIQCQVDSQVTMMFWYRQQPGQSLTLIATANQGSEATYESGFVIDKFPISRPNLTFSTLTVSNMSPEDSSIYLCSVTRTGLNTEAFFGQGTRLTVV.

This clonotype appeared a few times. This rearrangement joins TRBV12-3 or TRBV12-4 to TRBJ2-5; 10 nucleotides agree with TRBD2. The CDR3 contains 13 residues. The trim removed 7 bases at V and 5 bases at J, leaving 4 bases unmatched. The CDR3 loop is CASTISGGETQYF. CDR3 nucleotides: TGTGCCAGCACCATTAGCGGGGGGGAGACCCAGTACTTC.

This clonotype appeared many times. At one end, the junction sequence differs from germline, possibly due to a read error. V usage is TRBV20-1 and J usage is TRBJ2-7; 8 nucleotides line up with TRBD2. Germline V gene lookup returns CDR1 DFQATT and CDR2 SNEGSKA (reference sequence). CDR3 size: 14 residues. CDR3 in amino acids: CSVRVSGTSYEQYF. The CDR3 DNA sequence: TGCAGTGTTAGAGTTAGCGGGACCTCCTACGAGCAGTACTTC.

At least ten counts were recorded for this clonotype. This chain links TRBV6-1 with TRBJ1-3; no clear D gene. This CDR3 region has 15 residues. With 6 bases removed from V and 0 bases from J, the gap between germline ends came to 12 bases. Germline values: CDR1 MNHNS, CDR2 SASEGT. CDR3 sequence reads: CASSGGDSSGNTIYF. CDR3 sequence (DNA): TGTGCCAGCAGCGGCGGCGATAGCTCTGGAAACACCATATATTTT.

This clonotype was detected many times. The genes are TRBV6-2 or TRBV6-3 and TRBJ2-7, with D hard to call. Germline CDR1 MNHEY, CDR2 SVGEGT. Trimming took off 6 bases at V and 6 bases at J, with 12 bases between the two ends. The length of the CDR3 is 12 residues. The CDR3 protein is CASSLSGREQYF. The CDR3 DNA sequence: TGTGCCAGCAGCCTCTCCGGACGCGAGCAGTACTTC.